The text below deals with one TCR beta chain. The antigen is unknown. These data belong to a study of beta chain features in type 1 diabetes. Notes on the study in general: Insertions were fewer and deletions more numerous at VDJ junctions in type 1 diabetes patients. Patients with Type 1 diabetes showed moderately but significantly shorter TCRB CDR3s in all four CD4+ subsets.

The sequenced template was cDNA made from the entire isolated RNA. Clones were read by immunoSEQ multiplex PCR, and TCRdb kept only the in-frame ones, dropping some. Of approximately 250,000 clones listed, 24% are singletons. Germline CDR1 and CDR2: SNHLY and FYNNEI. The CDR3 spans 14 residues. The junction had 8 bases not matched to a gene; V was cut back by 6 bases and J by 4 bases. This sequence originates from a woman aged 25 to 45 with type 1 diabetes. J is TRBJ1-1 and V is TRBV2, with 7 bases aligning to TRBD1. The sample consisted of naive CD4+ T cells from blood. The CDR3 here is CASRATGVGTEAFF. For the CDR3, the DNA is TGTGCCAGCAGGGCAACAGGGGTAGGCACTGAAGCTTTCTTT.